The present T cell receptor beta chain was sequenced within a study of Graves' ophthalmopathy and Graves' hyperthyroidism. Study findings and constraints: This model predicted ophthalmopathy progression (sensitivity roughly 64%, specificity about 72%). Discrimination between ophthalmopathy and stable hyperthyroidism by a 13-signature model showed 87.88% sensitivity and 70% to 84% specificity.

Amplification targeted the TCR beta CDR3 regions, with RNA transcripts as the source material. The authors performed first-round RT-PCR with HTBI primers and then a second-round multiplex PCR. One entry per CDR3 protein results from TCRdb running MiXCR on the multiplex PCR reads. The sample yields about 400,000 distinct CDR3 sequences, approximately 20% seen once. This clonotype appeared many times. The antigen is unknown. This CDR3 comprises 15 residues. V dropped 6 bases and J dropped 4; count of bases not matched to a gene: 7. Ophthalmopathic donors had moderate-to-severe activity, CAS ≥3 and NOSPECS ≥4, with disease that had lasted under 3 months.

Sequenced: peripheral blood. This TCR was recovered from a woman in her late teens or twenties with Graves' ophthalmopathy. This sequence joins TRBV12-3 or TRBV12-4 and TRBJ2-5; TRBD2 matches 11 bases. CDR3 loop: CASRTLAGGPETQYF. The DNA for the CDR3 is TGTGCCAGCAGGACCCTAGCGGGAGGCCCAGAGACCCAGTACTTC.